The 11 T cell receptor beta chains given below trace back to one sample, sequenced in a study of blood T cell repertoires in COVID-19. The data were produced by immunoSEQ multiplex PCR, yet TCRdb's version contains in-frame clones alone and is incomplete. The sample shows roughly 190,000 clones, 85% to 90% of them seen only once. Sequencing was done on a sample of peripheral blood. Receptor source: a woman aged 55-70 years with acute or convalescent COVID-19.

The CDR3 region has the DNA TGTGCCAGCAGGGTCATCGTTAGTGAGCAGTTCTTC. Its translation: CASRVIVSEQFF. V is TRBV12-3 or TRBV12-4 and J is TRBJ2-1; D is undetermined. The V gene lost 6 bases and the J gene lost 9 bases, with 12 bases spanning the gap. The CDR3 runs to 12 residues.

The genes are TRBV7-3 and TRBJ2-3; 11 bases line up with TRBD2. The V gene's germline CDR1 is SGHTA and CDR2 FQGTGA. V lost 5 bases and J lost 2; bases outside the gene matches: 3. The CDR3 contains 15 residues. The CDR3 sequence is CASSPLAGDTDTQYF. CDR3 DNA: TGTGCCAGCAGCCCACTAGCGGGAGACACAGATACGCAGTATTTT.

The J gene is TRBJ1-2, the V gene TRBV18; TRBD1 might be the D (6 bases). Trimming shortened V by 4 bases and J by 6 bases, and 24 bases separated the two germline ends. There are 17 residues in the CDR3. The V gene's germline CDR1 is KGHSH and CDR2 LQKENI. This chain's CDR3 is CASSLNRDTSILDGYTF. The CDR3, as DNA: TGTGCCAGCTCACTTAACCGGGACACCAGTATACTCGATGGCTACACCTTC.

The chain combines TRBV7-3 with TRBJ2-1; 9 bases map to TRBD2. This CDR3 contains 15 residues. CDR1 is SGHTA and CDR2 is FQGTGA in the germline V gene. V trimming: 5 bases; J trimming: 8 bases; junction bases outside the gene matches: 10. Written as DNA, the CDR3 is TGTGCCAGCAGCAAAGCCGGGACTAGCTCCTATGAGCAGTTCTTC. This sequence encodes CASSKAGTSSYEQFF. Filled out from reference TRBV7-3 and TRBJ2-1, the complete variable domain reads GAGVSQTPSNKVTEKGKYVELRCDPISGHTALYWYRQSLGQGPEFLIYFQGTGAADDSGLPNDRFFAVRPEGSVSTLKIQRTERGDSAVYLCASSKAGTSSYEQFFGPGTRLTVL.

The J gene is TRBJ2-1, the V gene TRBV12-3 or TRBV12-4; D gene unclear. The CDR3 spans 12 residues. The V end lost 2 bases, the J end lost 9 bases, and 8 bases lay between the germline ends. CDR3: CASSLLGSEQFF. CDR3 nucleotides: TGTGCCAGCAGTTTATTGGGCAGTGAGCAGTTCTTC.

This clone was detected only once. The chain carries TRBV6-5 and TRBJ1-1, with a weak D call TRBD1 (6 bases). The V end was cut by 9 bases, the J end by 1 base, with 9 bases between. CDR3 size: 12 residues. Per germline, CDR1 MNHEY and CDR2 SVGAGI. The CDR3 loop reads CASVRGNTEAFF. CDR3 sequence (DNA): TGTGCCAGTGTCAGGGGGAACACTGAAGCTTTCTTT.

The chain carries TRBV28 and TRBJ2-1, with 7 bases identical to TRBD2. V was clipped by 5 bases and J by 7 bases; unmatched bases: 17. The V gene's germline CDR1 is MDHEN and CDR2 SYDVKM. There are 17 residues in the CDR3. In DNA form, the CDR3 reads TGTGCCAGCAGTAAGACGAGCGGGAAAAACGAACGGAATGAGCAGTTCTTC. Its translation: CASSKTSGKNERNEQFF.

The rearrangement joins TRBV6-5 to TRBJ2-2; D is possibly TRBD1 (5 bases). Trimming removed 2 bases at V and 4 bases at J, with 11 bases between. This CDR3 is built from 15 residues. CDR1 MNHEY and CDR2 SVGAGI come from the germline V gene. CDR3 sequence (DNA): TGTGCCAGCAGTTACGGTGGGGCGAGCACCGGGGAGCTGTTTTTT. It yields the protein CASSYGGASTGELFF.

The chain's CDR3 is CASSTDRGRGNQPQHF. CDR3 in DNA: TGTGCCAGTAGTACAGACAGGGGGCGAGGCAATCAGCCCCAGCATTTT. The genes are TRBV19 and TRBJ1-5; 10 bases agree with TRBD1. The V gene end was trimmed by 4 bases and the J gene end by 2 bases; junction bases not matched to a gene: 5. This CDR3 spans 16 amino acids. Germline V gene lookup returns CDR1 LNHDA and CDR2 SQIVND (reference sequence).

This clone was seen more than once but under ten times. The rearrangement links TRBV9 to TRBJ1-1; TRBD1 aligns across 8 bases. The CDR3 is made up of 14 amino acids. The germline V gene has CDR1 SGDLS and CDR2 YYNGEE. V gave up 3 bases and J gave up 8 bases; unmatched junction bases: 9. In DNA, the CDR3 is TGTGCCAGCAGCGAGCGGACAGGGAGAGGGGAAGCTTTCTTT. This gives the protein CASSERTGRGEAFF.

The gene calls are TRBV30 and TRBJ1-4; D unclear. The length of the CDR3 is 14 residues. The germline V gene has CDR1 GTSNPN and CDR2 SVGIG (reference sequence). V was clipped by 8 bases and J by 0 bases, with 13 bases between them. The CDR3 sequence is CAQSIGATNEKLFF. The CDR3 DNA sequence: TGTGCCCAGTCGATCGGGGCAACTAATGAAAAACTGTTTTTT.